These 15 T cell receptor beta chains share one sample of origin, sequenced in a study of cytomegalovirus exposure and HLA in healthy donors. In the PCR, 60 Vbeta and 13 Jbeta primers were used. Repertoires were generated with immunoSEQ multiplex PCR, while TCRdb's copy carries only in-frame clones and drops some. The sample yields about 110,000 clones, about 80% seen once. Material: PBMCs. These receptors originate from a man aged 50 to 59 in good health and CMV-seropositive.

The J gene is TRBJ1-6, the V gene TRBV28; TRBD1 is a possible D gene (5 bases). V lost 3 bases, J lost 0 bases, and 9 bases lay in between. There are 16 residues in the CDR3. Germline CDR1 reads MDHEN; CDR2 reads SYDVKM. This CDR3 is CASSFSGGSYNSPLHF. As DNA, the CDR3 is TGTGCCAGCAGTTTTAGCGGGGGCTCCTATAATTCACCCCTCCACTTT.

The V call is TRBV5-1, the J call TRBJ1-1, with 9 bases aligning to TRBD1. V shed 7 bases and J 1 base; nucleotides not matched to a gene: 8. Germline CDR1 reads SGHRS; CDR2 reads YFSETQ. This CDR3 is 15 amino acids long. CDR3 sequence (DNA): TGCGCCAGCTCACCCCCGGGACAGGGGAACACTGAAGCTTTCTTT. Translated: CASSPPGQGNTEAFF. The full variable domain, rest sourced from reference TRBV5-1 and TRBJ1-1, is KAGVTQTPRYLIKTRGQQVTLSCSPISGHRSVSWYQQTPGQGLQFLFEYFSETQRNKGNFPGRFSGRQFSNSRSEMNVSTLELGDSALYLCASSPPGQGNTEAFFGQGTRLTVV.

The rearrangement joins TRBV5-1 to TRBJ1-1; no clear D gene. Germline loops: CDR1 SGHRS, CDR2 YFSETQ. V lost 5 bases, J lost 5 bases, and 10 bases lay in between. The CDR3 spans 12 residues. The CDR3 DNA reads TGCGCCAGCAGGGACCCGGGAACTGAAGCTTTCTTT. Amino acids: CASRDPGTEAFF.

The chain has TRBV6-4 and TRBJ1-5; D perhaps matches TRBD1 (6 bases). From germline, CDR1 is MRHNA and CDR2 SNTAGT. Trimming left V 2 bases short and J 6 bases short, with 8 bases between. CDR3 length equals 13 residues. DNA of the CDR3: TGTGCCAGCAGTGACGGCAGGGGTCAGCCCCAGCATTTT. Translation: CASSDGRGQPQHF.

The DNA for the CDR3 is TGTGCCAGCAGCCAAGATGGGACAGGGGGAGATACGCAGTATTTT. It is translated as CASSQDGTGGDTQYF. The J gene is TRBJ2-3, the V gene TRBV14, with 11 bases identical to TRBD1. Germline V gene lookup returns CDR1 SGHDN and CDR2 FVKESK. CDR3 length: 15 amino acids. V lost 0 bases and J lost 5; bases outside the gene matches: 1. Complete variable domain (other parts from reference TRBV14 and TRBJ2-3): EAGVTQFPSHSVIEKGQTVTLRCDPISGHDNLYWYRRVMGKEIKFLLHFVKESKQDESGMPNNRFLAERTGGTYSTLKVQPAELEDSGVYFCASSQDGTGGDTQYFGPGTRLTVL.

The J gene is TRBJ1-2, the V gene TRBV20-1, with D hard to call. The CDR3 length is 11 residues. Looked up from germline, CDR1 is DFQATT and CDR2 is SNEGSKA (reference sequence). The V and J ends lost 6 bases and 5 bases respectively, with 10 bases between them. In DNA form, the CDR3 reads TGCAGTGCCCTCCCGGGATATGGCTACACCTTC. Protein product: CSALPGYGYTF.

The V gene is TRBV7-8, the J gene TRBJ1-4; D is possibly TRBD1 (5 bases). This CDR3 has 16 amino acids. The germline gives CDR1 SGHVS, CDR2 FQNEAQ. Trimming cost V 5 bases and J 8 bases, with 21 bases left between them. The CDR3 reads CASSLGGASEGEKLFF. CDR3 coding DNA: TGTGCCAGCAGCCTTGGTGGGGCATCGGAAGGCGAAAAACTGTTTTTT.

The chain links TRBV5-1 to TRBJ2-3; possibly TRBD2 for D (7 bases). V was trimmed by 0 bases and J by 2 bases, leaving 10 bases between them. CDR3 length: 15 residues. Per germline, CDR1 SGHRS and CDR2 YFSETQ. In nucleotides, the CDR3 is TGCGCCAGCAGCTTGGGGGGGGGCTCCACAGATACGCAGTATTTT. Protein product: CASSLGGGSTDTQYF.

This chain connects TRBV4-1 to TRBJ2-1; TRBD2 matches 9 bases. Per germline, CDR1 MGHRA and CDR2 YSYEKL. The CDR3 has 17 residues. The ends lost 4 bases at V and 6 bases at J; junction bases unmatched: 13. The DNA for the CDR3 is TGCGCCAGCAGCCCTTTAGGACTAGCGCGGCAGGGCAATGAGCAGTTCTTC. This gives the protein CASSPLGLARQGNEQFF.

The chain couples TRBV7-2 to TRBJ2-5, with D tentatively TRBD2 (7 bases). This CDR3 contains 15 residues. In germline, CDR1 is SGHTA, CDR2 FQGNSA. V lost 6 bases to trimming and J lost 4 bases, with 18 bases between them. The CDR3 DNA reads as TGTGCCAGCAGTTTCCAAGGGGGGGAAGGAGAGACCCAGTACTTC. Translation: CASSFQGGEGETQYF.

The rearrangement joins TRBV5-4 to TRBJ2-1; D is uncertain. The CDR3 runs 15 residues. The germline V and J ends were trimmed by 0 bases and 0 bases, with 7 bases remaining between them. Germline V CDR1 and CDR2: SGHNT, YYREEE (reference sequence). Here the CDR3 reads CASSLDRSSYNEQFF. CDR3 nucleotide sequence: TGTGCCAGCAGCTTGGACCGGAGCTCCTACAATGAGCAGTTCTTC. The complete variable domain, with remaining parts taken from reference TRBV5-4 and TRBJ2-1, reads ETGVTQSPTHLIKTRGQQVTLRCSSQSGHNTVSWYQQALGQGPQFIFQYYREEENGRGNFPPRFSGLQFPNYSSELNVNALELDDSALYLCASSLDRSSYNEQFFGPGTRLTVL.

This sequence joins TRBV6-1 and TRBJ2-1, with 7 positions matching TRBD1. The CDR3 has 13 amino acids. Germline V CDR1 and CDR2: MNHNS, SASEGT. With V trimmed by 7 bases and J by 7 bases, 7 bases remained unmatched. In nucleotides, the CDR3 is TGTGCCAGCACCCTAATACAGGGGAATGAGCAGTTCTTC. Encoded protein: CASTLIQGNEQFF.

This clone was seen only a few times. The gene calls are TRBV30 and TRBJ2-1; 8 bases are a match to TRBD1. Germline-derived CDR1 and CDR2 are GTSNPN and SVGIG (reference sequence). The CDR3 has 13 residues. V lost 3 bases to trimming and J lost 7 bases; unmatched junction nucleotides: 5. CDR3 amino acids: CAWSQGARNEQFF. Here the CDR3 DNA reads TGTGCCTGGAGCCAGGGGGCGAGGAATGAGCAGTTCTTC.

This rearrangement joins TRBV9 to TRBJ1-1; perhaps TRBD1 as D (6 bases). CDR3 size: 15 residues. Germline V gene sequence: CDR1 SGDLS, CDR2 YYNGEE. V lost 1 base and J 0 bases, leaving 10 bases between the germline ends. The DNA for the CDR3 is TGTGCCAGCAGCGTATTACAGGGCCTGAACACTGAAGCTTTCTTT. Its protein is CASSVLQGLNTEAFF.

V and J are TRBV2 and TRBJ1-3; 9 bases match TRBD1. Trimming took 6 bases from V and 4 from J; bases not matched to a gene: 4. Germline CDR1 reads SNHLY; CDR2 reads FYNNEI. The CDR3 loop spans 14 amino acids. The DNA for the CDR3 is TGTGCCAGCAGCGACAGGGGGACAGGAAACACCATATATTTT. Translation gives CASSDRGTGNTIYF.